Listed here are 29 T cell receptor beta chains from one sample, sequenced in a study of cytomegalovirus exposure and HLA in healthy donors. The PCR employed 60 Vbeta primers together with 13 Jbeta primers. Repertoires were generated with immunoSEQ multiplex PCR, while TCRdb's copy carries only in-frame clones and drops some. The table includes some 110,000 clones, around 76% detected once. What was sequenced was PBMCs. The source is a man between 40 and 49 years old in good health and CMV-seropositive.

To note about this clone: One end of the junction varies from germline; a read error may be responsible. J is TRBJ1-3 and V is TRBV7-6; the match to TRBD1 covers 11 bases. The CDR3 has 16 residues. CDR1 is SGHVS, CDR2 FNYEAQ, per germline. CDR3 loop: CASSLGTGGSGNTIYF. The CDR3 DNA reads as TGTGCCAGCAGTTTAGGGACAGGGGGCTCTGGAAACACCATATATTTT.

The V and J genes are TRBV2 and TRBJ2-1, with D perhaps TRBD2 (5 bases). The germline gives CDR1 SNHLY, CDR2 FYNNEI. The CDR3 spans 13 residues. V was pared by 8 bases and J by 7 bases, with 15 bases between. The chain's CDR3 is CASGPRGLNEQFF. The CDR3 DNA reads TGTGCCAGCGGCCCGAGAGGGTTAAATGAGCAGTTCTTC.

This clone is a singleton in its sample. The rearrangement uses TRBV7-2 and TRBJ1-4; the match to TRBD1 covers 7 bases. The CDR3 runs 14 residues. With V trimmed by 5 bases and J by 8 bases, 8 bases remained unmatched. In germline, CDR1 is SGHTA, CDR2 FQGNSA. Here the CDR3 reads CASSPDRDEEKLFF. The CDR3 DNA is TGTGCCAGCAGCCCAGACAGGGATGAAGAAAAACTGTTTTTT.

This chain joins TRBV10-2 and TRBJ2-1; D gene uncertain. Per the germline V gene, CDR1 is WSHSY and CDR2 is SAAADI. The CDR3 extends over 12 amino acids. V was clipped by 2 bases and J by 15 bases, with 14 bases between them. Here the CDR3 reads CASSEQVKNLFF. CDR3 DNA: TGCGCCAGCAGTGAGCAGGTGAAAAATCTGTTCTTC.

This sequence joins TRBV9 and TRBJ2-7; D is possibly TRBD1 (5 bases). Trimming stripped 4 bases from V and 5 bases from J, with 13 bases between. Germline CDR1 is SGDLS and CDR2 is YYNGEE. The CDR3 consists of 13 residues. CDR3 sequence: CASSSARADEQYF. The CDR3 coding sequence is TGTGCCAGCAGCTCCGCCAGGGCGGACGAGCAGTACTTC.

The CDR3 sequence: CASSFDDGDTQYF. DNA for the CDR3: TGTGCCAGCAGCTTTGACGACGGGGATACGCAGTATTTT. The gene calls are TRBV7-3 and TRBJ2-3; no clear D. The germline V gene encodes CDR1 SGHTA and CDR2 FQGTGA. The CDR3 runs 13 residues. V was trimmed by 3 bases and J by 6 bases, leaving 10 bases between them.

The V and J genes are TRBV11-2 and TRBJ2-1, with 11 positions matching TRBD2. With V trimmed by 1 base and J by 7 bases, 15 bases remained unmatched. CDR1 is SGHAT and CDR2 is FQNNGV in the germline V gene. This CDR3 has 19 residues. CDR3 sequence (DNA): TGTGCCAGCAGCTTAGTCCCCACCGGGACTAGCGGAATATGGAATGAGCAGTTCTTC. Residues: CASSLVPTGTSGIWNEQFF.

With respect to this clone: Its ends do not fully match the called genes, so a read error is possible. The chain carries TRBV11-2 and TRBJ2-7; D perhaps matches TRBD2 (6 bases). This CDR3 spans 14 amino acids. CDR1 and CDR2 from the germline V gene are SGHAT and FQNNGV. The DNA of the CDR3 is TGTGCCGGCAGCCCCCGGAGGGTAAGCTACGAGCAGTACTTC. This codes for CAGSPRRVSYEQYF.

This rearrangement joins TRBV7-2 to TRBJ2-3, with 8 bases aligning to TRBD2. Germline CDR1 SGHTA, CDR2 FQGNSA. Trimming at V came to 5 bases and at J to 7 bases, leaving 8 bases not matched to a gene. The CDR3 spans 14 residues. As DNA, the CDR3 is TGTGCCAGCAGCCCCAGCGGGAGTAGGAATACGCAGTATTTT. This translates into CASSPSGSRNTQYF. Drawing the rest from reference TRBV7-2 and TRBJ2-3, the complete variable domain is GAGVSQSPSNKVTEKGKDVELRCDPISGHTALYWYRQSLGQGLEFLIYFQGNSAPDKSGLPSDRFSAERTGGSVSTLTIQRTQQEDSAVYLCASSPSGSRNTQYFGPGTRLTVL.

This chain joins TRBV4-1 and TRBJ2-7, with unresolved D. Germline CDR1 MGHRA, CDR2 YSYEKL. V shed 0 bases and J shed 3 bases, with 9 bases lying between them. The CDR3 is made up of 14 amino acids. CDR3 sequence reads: CASSQDPADYEQYF. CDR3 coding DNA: TGCGCCAGCAGCCAAGATCCGGCGGACTACGAGCAGTACTTC.

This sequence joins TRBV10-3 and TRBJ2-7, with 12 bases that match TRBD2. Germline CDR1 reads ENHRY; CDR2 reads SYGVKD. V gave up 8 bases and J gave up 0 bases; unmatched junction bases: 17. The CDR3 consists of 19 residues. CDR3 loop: CAIRRQGTSGGPSSYEQYF. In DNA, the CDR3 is TGTGCCATCCGGCGACAGGGTACTAGCGGGGGGCCGAGCTCCTACGAGCAGTACTTC.

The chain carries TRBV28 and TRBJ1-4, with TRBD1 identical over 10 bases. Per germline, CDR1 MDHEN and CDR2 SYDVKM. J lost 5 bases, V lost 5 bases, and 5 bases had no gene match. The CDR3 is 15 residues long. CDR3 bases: TGTGCCAGCAGTACTCCGGGACAGGGGAATGAAAAACTGTTTTTT. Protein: CASSTPGQGNEKLFF.

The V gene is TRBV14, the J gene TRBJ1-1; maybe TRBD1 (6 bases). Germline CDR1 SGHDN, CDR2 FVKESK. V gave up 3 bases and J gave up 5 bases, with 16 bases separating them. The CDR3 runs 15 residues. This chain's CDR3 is CASSQIGRGRTEAFF. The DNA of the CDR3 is TGTGCCAGCAGCCAGATAGGGAGGGGGAGGACTGAAGCTTTCTTT.

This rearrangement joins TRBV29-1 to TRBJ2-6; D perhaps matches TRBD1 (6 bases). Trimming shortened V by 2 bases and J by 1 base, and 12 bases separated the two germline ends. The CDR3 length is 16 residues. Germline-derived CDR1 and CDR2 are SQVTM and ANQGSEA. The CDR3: CSVERDTDSGANVLTF. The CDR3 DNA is TGCAGCGTTGAAAGGGACACCGATTCTGGGGCCAACGTCCTGACTTTC.

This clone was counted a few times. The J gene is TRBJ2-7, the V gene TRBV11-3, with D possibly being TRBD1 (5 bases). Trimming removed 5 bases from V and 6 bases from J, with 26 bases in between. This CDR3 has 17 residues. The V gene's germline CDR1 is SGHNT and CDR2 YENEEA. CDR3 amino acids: CASSLTWGLIEKFEQYF. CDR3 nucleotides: TGTGCCAGCAGCCTCACTTGGGGCCTGATAGAAAAATTCGAGCAGTACTTC.

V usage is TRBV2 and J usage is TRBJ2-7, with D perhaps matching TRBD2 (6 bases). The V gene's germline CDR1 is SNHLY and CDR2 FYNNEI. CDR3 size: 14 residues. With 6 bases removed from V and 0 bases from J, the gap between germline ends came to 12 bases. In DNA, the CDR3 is TGTGCCAGCAGGGGGACTTCCAGCTCCTACGAGCAGTACTTC. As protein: CASRGTSSSYEQYF.

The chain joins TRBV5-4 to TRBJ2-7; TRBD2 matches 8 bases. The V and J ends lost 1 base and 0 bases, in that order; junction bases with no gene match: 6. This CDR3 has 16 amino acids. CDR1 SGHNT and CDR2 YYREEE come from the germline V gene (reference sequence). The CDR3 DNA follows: TGTGCCAGCAGCTTGAATGGCGGGGGGATCTCCTACGAGCAGTACTTC. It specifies CASSLNGGGISYEQYF. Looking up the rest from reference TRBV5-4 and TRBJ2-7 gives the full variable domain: ETGVTQSPTHLIKTRGQQVTLRCSSQSGHNTVSWYQQALGQGPQFIFQYYREEENGRGNFPPRFSGLQFPNYSSELNVNALELDDSALYLCASSLNGGGISYEQYFGPGTRLTVT.

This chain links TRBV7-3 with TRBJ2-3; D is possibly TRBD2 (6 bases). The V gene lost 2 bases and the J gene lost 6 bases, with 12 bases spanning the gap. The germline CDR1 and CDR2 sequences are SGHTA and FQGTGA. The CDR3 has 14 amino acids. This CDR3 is CASSLYGRSDTQYF. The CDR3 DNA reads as TGTGCCAGCAGCTTATATGGGAGGTCGGATACGCAGTATTTT.

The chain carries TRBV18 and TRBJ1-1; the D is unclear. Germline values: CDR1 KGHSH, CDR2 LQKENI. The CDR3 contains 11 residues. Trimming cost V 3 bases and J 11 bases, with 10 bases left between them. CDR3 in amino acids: CASSPSAAAFF. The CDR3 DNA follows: TGTGCCAGCTCACCCTCGGCGGCGGCTTTCTTT.

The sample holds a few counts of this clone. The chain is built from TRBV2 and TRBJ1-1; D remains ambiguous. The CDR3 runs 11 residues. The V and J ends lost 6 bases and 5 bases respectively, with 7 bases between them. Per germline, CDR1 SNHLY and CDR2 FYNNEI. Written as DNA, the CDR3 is TGTGCCAGCAGGAGGGAGACTGAAGCTTTCTTT. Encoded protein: CASRRETEAFF.

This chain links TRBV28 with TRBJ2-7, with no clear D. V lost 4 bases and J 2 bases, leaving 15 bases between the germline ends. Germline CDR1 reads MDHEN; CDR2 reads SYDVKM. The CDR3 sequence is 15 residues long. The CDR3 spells CASSSRGRLTYEQYF. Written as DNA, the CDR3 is TGTGCCAGCAGTTCCCGTGGCAGGCTAACCTACGAGCAGTACTTC.

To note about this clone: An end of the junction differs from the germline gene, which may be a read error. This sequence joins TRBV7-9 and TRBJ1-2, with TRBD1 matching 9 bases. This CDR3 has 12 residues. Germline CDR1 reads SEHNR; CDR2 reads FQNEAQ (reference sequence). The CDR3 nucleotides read TGTGCCAGCAGCGCGGACAGGGGTGGGTTGCTCTTC. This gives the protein CASSADRGGLLF. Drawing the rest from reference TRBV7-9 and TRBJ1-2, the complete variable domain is DTGVSQNPRHKITKRGQNVTFRCDPISEHNRLYWYRQTLGQGPEFLTYFQNEAQLEKSRLLSDRFSAERPKGSFSTLEIQRTEQGDSAMYLCASSADRGGLLFGSGTRLTVV.

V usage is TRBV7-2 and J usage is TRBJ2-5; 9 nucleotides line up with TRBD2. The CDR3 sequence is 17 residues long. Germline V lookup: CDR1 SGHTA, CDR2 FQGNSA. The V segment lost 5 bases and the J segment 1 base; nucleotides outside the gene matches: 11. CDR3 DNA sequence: TGTGCCAGCAGCGCGGCGCTCAGCGGGGGGACCCAAGAGACCCAGTACTTC. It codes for CASSAALSGGTQETQYF.

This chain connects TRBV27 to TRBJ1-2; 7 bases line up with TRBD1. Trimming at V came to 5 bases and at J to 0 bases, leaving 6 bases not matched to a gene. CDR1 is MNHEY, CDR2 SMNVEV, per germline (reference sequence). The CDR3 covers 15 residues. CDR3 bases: TGTGCCAGCAGTCCTACGGGACAGCCTAACTATGGCTACACCTTC. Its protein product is CASSPTGQPNYGYTF.

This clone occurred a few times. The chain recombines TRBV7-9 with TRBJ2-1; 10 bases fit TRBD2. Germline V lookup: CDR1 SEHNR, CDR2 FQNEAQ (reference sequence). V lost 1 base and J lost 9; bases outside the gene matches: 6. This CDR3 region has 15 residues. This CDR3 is CASSLVGTSAVEQFF. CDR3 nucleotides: TGTGCCAGCAGCTTAGTTGGGACTAGCGCAGTTGAGCAGTTCTTC.

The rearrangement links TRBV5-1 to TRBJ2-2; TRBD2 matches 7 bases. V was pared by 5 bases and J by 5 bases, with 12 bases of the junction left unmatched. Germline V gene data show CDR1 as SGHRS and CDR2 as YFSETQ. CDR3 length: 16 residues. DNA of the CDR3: TGCGCCAGCAGATTTCCGAGCGGGATTGAAACCGGGGAGCTGTTTTTT. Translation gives CASRFPSGIETGELFF.

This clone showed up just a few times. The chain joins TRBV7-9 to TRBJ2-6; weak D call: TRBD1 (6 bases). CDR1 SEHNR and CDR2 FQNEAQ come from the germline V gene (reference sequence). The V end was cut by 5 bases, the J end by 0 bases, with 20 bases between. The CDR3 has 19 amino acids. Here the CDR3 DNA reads TGTGCCAGCAGCACAATTTTACAGGGAAAAGTCTCTGGGGCCAACGTCCTGACTTTC. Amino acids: CASSTILQGKVSGANVLTF.

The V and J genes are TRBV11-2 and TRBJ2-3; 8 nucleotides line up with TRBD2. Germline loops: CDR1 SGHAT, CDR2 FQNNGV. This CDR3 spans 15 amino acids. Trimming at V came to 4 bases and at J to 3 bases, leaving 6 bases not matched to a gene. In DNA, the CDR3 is TGTGCCAGCAGCTCAGGTCGGGGGGGGACAGATACGCAGTATTTT. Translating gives CASSSGRGGTDTQYF.

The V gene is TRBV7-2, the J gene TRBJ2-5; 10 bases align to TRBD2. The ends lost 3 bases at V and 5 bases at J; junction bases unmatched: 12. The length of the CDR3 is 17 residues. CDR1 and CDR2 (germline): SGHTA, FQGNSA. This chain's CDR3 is CASSLRLAGRPMETQYF. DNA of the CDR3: TGTGCCAGCAGCTTGAGACTAGCGGGCCGTCCGATGGAGACCCAGTACTTC.